The 8 T cell receptor beta chains below come from one sample, sequenced in a study of T cells in Graves' hyperthyroidism and ophthalmopathy. The source material, RNA transcripts, was used to amplify TCR beta CDR3 regions. The study used the HTBI primer set for a first-round RT-PCR of the TCR CDR3. TCRdb used MiXCR to reprocess the multiplex PCR reads, holding one entry per CDR3 protein. The sample includes a few hundred thousand distinct CDR3 sequences, 15% of them seen just once. The sequenced sample was blood. The source is a woman between 25 and 40 years old with Graves' hyperthyroidism.

As for this clonotype: This may be a read error: a much more frequent sequence differs by one nucleotide. The CDR3 protein is CASSLAEWYTDTQYF. CDR3 DNA: TGTGCCAGCAGCTTGGCCGAGTGGTACACAGATACGCAGTATTTT. The J gene is TRBJ2-3, the V gene TRBV5-5; D gene uncertain. The CDR3 runs to 15 residues. Germline assignment: CDR1 SGHKS and CDR2 YYEKEE (reference sequence). Trimming left V 0 bases short and J 2 bases short, with 10 bases between.

This clonotype turned up a few times. The CDR3 DNA reads TGCAGTGCTATGAATCTTCCTGAAGCTTTCTTT. As protein: CSAMNLPEAFF. This chain joins TRBV20-1 and TRBJ1-1; no clear D gene. Per germline, CDR1 DFQATT and CDR2 SNEGSKA (reference sequence). CDR3 length: 11 amino acids. V was pared by 4 bases and J by 6 bases, with 9 bases between.

This clonotype was found many times. The genes are TRBV7-6 and TRBJ2-1, with unresolved D. Per germline, CDR1 SGHVS and CDR2 FNYEAQ. The CDR3 has 13 amino acids. The V end lost 1 base, the J end lost 8 bases, and 9 bases lay between the germline ends. This CDR3 reads CASSLELQDEQFF. The CDR3 bases are TGTGCCAGCAGCTTAGAGCTGCAGGATGAGCAGTTCTTC.

In its sample, this clonotype was seen a few times. The chain carries TRBV10-3 and TRBJ2-7; perhaps TRBD1 as D (8 bases). V lost 6 bases and J lost 1, with 19 bases in between. Germline V gives CDR1 ENHRY, CDR2 SYGVKD. The CDR3 extends over 16 amino acids. Here the CDR3 reads CAISGLQGGTSYEQYF. For the CDR3, the DNA is TGTGCCATCAGCGGACTACAGGGGGGGACTTCCTACGAGCAGTACTTC.

There are a few counts of this clonotype. The J gene is TRBJ1-5, the V gene TRBV30, with TRBD1 matching over 9 bases. Germline V lookup: CDR1 GTSNPN, CDR2 SVGIG (reference sequence). The V and J ends lost 2 bases and 4 bases, in that order; junction bases with no gene match: 12. This CDR3 contains 17 residues. The CDR3 protein is CAWSPSGTGYLNQPQHF. CDR3 bases: TGTGCCTGGAGTCCTTCCGGGACAGGGTATCTGAATCAGCCCCAGCATTTT. Together with reference TRBV30 and TRBJ1-5, the CDR3 gives the full variable domain: SQTIHQWPATLVQPVGSPLSLECTVEGTSNPNLYWYRQAAGRGLQLLFYSVGIGQISSEVPQNLSASRPQDRQFILSSKKLLLSDSGFYLCAWSPSGTGYLNQPQHFGDGTRLSIL.

This clonotype was seen ten or more times. The chain links TRBV7-7 to TRBJ2-1, with 8 bases identical to TRBD2. This CDR3 has 15 residues. Germline V gene sequence: CDR1 SSHAT, CDR2 FNYEAQ (reference sequence). The V segment lost 5 bases and the J segment 0 bases; nucleotides outside the gene matches: 3. CDR3 region: CASSPGRASYNEQFF. The CDR3 bases are TGTGCCAGCAGCCCCGGGAGGGCCTCCTACAATGAGCAGTTCTTC.

This clonotype appeared many times. The chain is built from TRBV3-1 and TRBJ2-5; 9 nucleotides agree with TRBD2. Germline CDR1 is LGHDT and CDR2 is YNNKEL (reference sequence). This CDR3 has 12 residues. Germline trimming cut 7 bases from V and 7 bases from J; bases unmatched to any gene: 4. This CDR3 is CASILAGGTQYF. CDR3 sequence (DNA): TGTGCCAGCATACTAGCGGGCGGGACCCAGTACTTC.

The chain combines TRBV29-1 with TRBJ2-1; D might be TRBD2 (6 bases). V was cut by 4 bases and J by 4 bases, with 11 bases left in between. The CDR3 is 13 residues long. Germline assignment: CDR1 SQVTM and CDR2 ANQGSEA. For the CDR3, the DNA is TGCAGCGTTGCGACTAGGAGATACAATGAGCAGTTCTTC. As protein: CSVATRRYNEQFF.